This T cell receptor beta chain was retrieved from a study of T-cell memory formation after mild COVID-19. This CDR3 spans 18 amino acids. Germline CDR1 reads MNHEY; CDR2 reads SMNVEV (reference sequence). V was cut by 5 bases and J by 0 bases, with 17 bases left in between. TCRdb itself ran the 5' RACE reads through MiXCR, one entry per CDR3 protein. The data contain fewer than 350,000 distinct CDR3 sequences, roughly an eighth of them seen just once; the ten biggest clones take up 21%. The chain carries TRBV27 and TRBJ2-6; the D gene is possibly TRBD2 (6 bases). The sequence derives from a man aged 18 to 35 who had mild COVID-19 (a few samples of this study predate the infection). Cell type and time point are not known. Material for sequencing was PBMCs or a T cell subset sorted from them (not recorded which). The CDR3 nucleotides read TGTGCCAGCAGTCCCCGGGACTGGTATAGCTCTGGGGCCAACGTCCTGACTTTC. Its protein product is CASSPRDWYSSGANVLTF.